The rows below give T cell receptor beta chains drawn from one sample of a study of control samples from healthy donors and cancer patients. Only in-frame clones appear in the TCRdb table, and some are missing; sequencing was by immunoSEQ multiplex PCR. The sample holds fewer than 65,000 clones, roughly 90% seen once. Sequenced input: PBMCs. The receptors were gathered from a man between 40 and 49 years old with colorectal cancer. CDR3s include the opening cysteine and the closing phenylalanine or tryptophan. D genes are given only for firm matches. Clone size, where shown, is once, few, many, or a class for clones that have expanded.

NA	TRBJ1-1	TRBV2	NA	CARTGGAHTEAFF	TGTGCCAGAACGGGAGGGGCCCACACTGAAGCTTTCTTT
NA	TRBJ2-1	TRBV7-9	TRBD2	CASSLGGRAGEQFF	TGTGCCAGCAGCTTAGGAGGGAGGGCCGGTGAGCAGTTCTTC
NA	TRBJ1-3	TRBV2	NA	CASSEESRTVGNTIYF	TGTGCCAGCAGTGAAGAGTCTAGGACAGTAGGAAACACCATATATTTT
NA	TRBJ2-3	TRBV4-1	TRBD2	CASSQVAGYGDTQYF	TGCGCCAGCAGCCAAGTAGCGGGCTACGGAGATACGCAGTATTTT
NA	TRBJ2-3	TRBV4-2	NA	CASSQDISPRADTQYF	TGTGCCAGCAGCCAAGACATCTCACCGAGGGCAGATACGCAGTATTTT
NA	TRBJ2-2	TRBV10-3	TRBD2	CAIGEKGTSGARTGELFF	TGTGCCATCGGAGAGAAAGGGACTAGCGGGGCCCGGACCGGGGAGCTGTTTTTT
NA	TRBJ2-2	TRBV19	TRBD2	CASSTGTSGVTGELFF	TGTGCCAGTAGTACAGGAACTAGCGGGGTCACCGGGGAGCTGTTTTTT
NA	TRBJ2-5	TRBV7-8	TRBD2	CASSLLLGGRLETQYF	TGTGCCAGCAGCTTACTTCTTGGCGGGAGATTGGAGACCCAGTACTTC
NA	TRBJ2-3	TRBV11-3	NA	CASSLGDDTQYF	TGTGCCAGCAGCTTAGGTGACGATACGCAGTATTTT
NA	TRBJ2-1	TRBV24-1	TRBD2	CATSDGLAGALHEQFF	TGTGCCACCAGTGATGGCTTAGCGGGAGCTCTTCATGAGCAGTTCTTC
NA	TRBJ1-1	TRBV21-1	NA	CARLRRAPRLDTEAFF	TGTGCCCGCCTTAGGAGGGCCCCACGTCTGGACACTGAAGCTTTCTTT
NA	TRBJ2-1	TRBV7-9	NA	CASSRFIGGLRDNEQFF	TGTGCCAGCAGCCGTTTTATAGGGGGGCTGAGGGACAATGAGCAGTTCTTC
once	TRBJ2-7	TRBV29-1	NA	CSVVLAVKLEQYF	TGCAGCGTTGTCCTTGCGGTGAAGCTCGAGCAGTACTTC
NA	TRBJ2-7	TRBV28	TRBD2	CASSLAGDVYEQYF	TGTGCCAGCAGCCTAGCGGGAGACGTCTACGAGCAGTACTTC
NA	TRBJ2-7	TRBV30	NA	CAWSHGLPNQQYF	TGTGCCTGGAGTCATGGACTCCCCAATCAGCAGTACTTC
NA	TRBJ1-1	TRBV6-1	NA	CASTPQGYTEAFF	TGTGCCAGCACTCCTCAGGGTTACACTGAAGCTTTCTTT
NA	TRBJ2-5	TRBV4-1	TRBD1	CASSRGQGQETQYF	TGCGCCAGCAGCCGTGGACAGGGGCAAGAGACCCAGTACTTC
NA	TRBJ2-4	TRBV20-1	NA	CSASRELAKNIQYF	TGCAGTGCTAGTAGGGAGTTGGCCAAAAACATTCAGTACTTC
once	TRBJ2-2	TRBV25-1	TRBD2	CASSESLAGVGGELFF	TGTGCCAGCAGTGAATCGCTAGCGGGAGTCGGCGGGGAGCTGTTTTTT
NA	TRBJ2-5	TRBV11-3	TRBD1	CASSLEATGGLQETQYF	TGTGCCAGCAGCTTAGAAGCGACAGGGGGATTGCAAGAGACCCAGTACTTC
NA	TRBJ1-2	TRBV9	TRBD1	CASSPTGGFRDGYTF	TGTGCCAGCAGCCCAACAGGGGGGTTTAGGGATGGCTACACCTTC
once	TRBJ1-5	TRBV2	TRBD1	CASSERQGARGNQPQHF	TGTGCCAGCAGCGAACGACAGGGGGCGAGGGGCAATCAGCCCCAGCATTTT
once	TRBJ1-3	TRBV29-1	NA	CSPTPGRASGNTIYF	TGCAGCCCGACCCCGGGCAGGGCCTCTGGAAACACCATATATTTT
NA	TRBJ2-2	TRBV5-6	NA	CASSQTGPTGELFF	TGTGCCAGCAGCCAAACGGGGCCCACCGGGGAGCTGTTTTTT
NA	TRBJ2-3	TRBV4-3	NA	CASSQDKIAVDTQYF	TGCGCCAGCAGCCAAGATAAGATAGCGGTAGATACGCAGTATTTT
NA	TRBJ1-3	TRBV7-2	TRBD1	CASSRDRSENTIYF	TGTGCCAGCAGCCGGGACAGGTCGGAAAACACCATATATTTT
few	TRBJ1-5	TRBV4-1	TRBD1	CASSQEAGGMYQPQHF	TGCGCCAGCAGCCAAGAGGCAGGGGGAATGTATCAGCCCCAGCATTTT
NA	TRBJ2-5	TRBV4-2	NA	CASSQDGMWGTQYF	TGTGCCAGCAGCCAAGATGGGATGTGGGGGACCCAGTACTTC
NA	TRBJ1-1	TRBV4-3	NA	CASSQDGQLNTEAFF	TGCGCCAGCAGCCAAGATGGGCAGTTGAACACTGAAGCTTTCTTT
NA	TRBJ2-1	TRBV7-3	TRBD2	CASSSVTLTSGRASGEQFF	TGTGCCAGCAGCTCTGTTACCCTGACTAGCGGGAGGGCCAGCGGTGAGCAGTTCTTC
NA	TRBJ1-1	TRBV6-5	TRBD1	CASSYSGQGTEAFF	TGTGCCAGCAGTTACTCGGGACAGGGAACTGAAGCTTTCTTT
NA	TRBJ2-1	TRBV6-2/TRBV6-3	NA	CASSYARTVYNEQFF	TGTGCCAGCAGTTACGCCCGGACAGTTTACAATGAGCAGTTCTTC
NA	TRBJ2-7	TRBV5-8	NA	CASRTAATYEQYF	TGTGCCAGCAGGACAGCCGCTACCTACGAGCAGTACTTC
NA	TRBJ1-2	TRBV18	NA	CASSQSTGVGNYGYTF	TGTGCCAGCTCACAAAGTACTGGCGTTGGAAACTATGGCTACACCTTC
NA	TRBJ2-1	TRBV6-5	NA	CASSPRGHNEQFF	TGTGCCAGCAGTCCGCGGGGTCACAATGAGCAGTTCTTC
NA	TRBJ2-7	TRBV7-2	TRBD2	CASSYGTSGYEQYF	TGTGCCAGCAGCTACGGGACTAGCGGATACGAGCAGTACTTC
NA	TRBJ2-3	TRBV3-1/TRBV3-2	NA	CASSQWTDTQYF	TGTGCCAGCAGCCAGTGGACAGATACGCAGTATTTT
NA	TRBJ2-7	TRBV3-1/TRBV3-2	TRBD2	CASSHEGKRGAYEQYF	TGTGCCAGCAGCCATGAAGGGAAGCGGGGAGCCTACGAGCAGTACTTC
NA	TRBJ2-7	TRBV5-4	NA	CASSPGQNYEQYF	TGTGCCAGCAGCCCAGGACAGAACTACGAGCAGTACTTC
NA	TRBJ1-2	TRBV5-6	TRBD1	CASSTRQGTGYGYTF	TGTGCCAGCAGCACCAGACAGGGGACGGGGTATGGCTACACCTTC